This entry is about one T cell receptor beta chain. Sequencing used immunoSEQ multiplex PCR; TCRdb keeps in-frame clones, though not all of them. The profile shows 350,000 or so clones, around 85% of them singletons. This record belongs to a study of blood T cell repertoires in COVID-19. Study overall: Samples came from the United States, Italy and Spain, spanning acute and convalescent COVID-19.

Cohorts were based on clinical histories the participants reported. CDR1 and CDR2 (germline): MNHEY, SVGEGT. This CDR3 is built from 12 residues. V was trimmed by 3 bases and J by 4 bases, leaving 5 bases between them. The sequence came from a woman aged 40 to 55 with acute COVID-19. Sequencing was done on a sample of PBMCs or T cells enriched from blood (not recorded which). V usage is TRBV6-2 or TRBV6-3 and J usage is TRBJ2-3; the D is unclear. The CDR3 DNA follows: TGTGCCAGCAGTTATCTTTCAGATACGCAGTATTTT. Its translation is CASSYLSDTQYF.